This is a list of T cell receptor beta chains from one sample in a study of blood T cell repertoires in COVID-19. Produced via immunoSEQ multiplex PCR; TCRdb's table is partial and in-frame only. This table holds 200,000 or so clones, roughly 80% found once. The sample consisted of PBMCs or T cells enriched from blood (not recorded which). The receptors originated from a man between 35 and 55 years old who had recovered from COVID-19. CDR3s include the opening cysteine and the closing phenylalanine or tryptophan. Each record gives: J gene, V gene, CDR3 protein.

J: TRBJ1-6
V: TRBV7-6
CDR3: CASSPRDRYNSPLHF

J: TRBJ2-1
V: TRBV4-1
CDR3: CASSRGQGDYNEQFF

J: TRBJ1-2
V: TRBV4-2
CDR3: CASSQESTGRDGYTF

J: TRBJ2-5
V: TRBV29-1
CDR3: CSVEWGRRETQYF

J: TRBJ1-1
V: TRBV5-1
CDR3: CASSPGGSAEAFF

J: TRBJ1-2
V: TRBV27
CDR3: CASSSGGTGGPLGYTF

J: TRBJ1-5
V: TRBV5-1
CDR3: CASRPDSSVGRPQHF

J: TRBJ2-1
V: TRBV19
CDR3: CASSRGRDRGGDEQFF

J: TRBJ2-5
V: TRBV29-1
CDR3: CSVEGVGGVTETQYF

J: TRBJ1-1
V: TRBV3-1/TRBV3-2
CDR3: CASSQSELNTEAFF

J: TRBJ1-6
V: TRBV6-2/TRBV6-3
CDR3: CASSPSGEGNSPLHF

J: TRBJ2-2
V: TRBV5-4
CDR3: CASSPRLEPNTGELFF

J: TRBJ1-2
V: TRBV15
CDR3: CATSRDSYGYTF

J: TRBJ1-2
V: TRBV4-1
CDR3: CASSQELRDGGGYTF

J: TRBJ1-5
V: TRBV19
CDR3: CASSGTGRGNQPQHF

J: TRBJ1-2
V: TRBV7-8
CDR3: CASSMGQGIDYGYTF

J: TRBJ1-2
V: TRBV28
CDR3: CASSLIQNYGYTF

J: TRBJ2-5
V: TRBV3-1/TRBV3-2
CDR3: CASSNQGQETQYF

J: TRBJ2-1
V: TRBV7-3
CDR3: CASSPSAGEFNEQFF

J: TRBJ1-6
V: TRBV7-9
CDR3: CASSLGSGQTIYNSPLHF

J: TRBJ2-5
V: TRBV25-1
CDR3: CASSEGTGVGETQYF

J: TRBJ1-2
V: TRBV7-2
CDR3: CASSLGTDLYGYTF

J: TRBJ2-6
V: TRBV5-5
CDR3: CASSSSTISGANVLTF

J: TRBJ2-7
V: TRBV2
CDR3: CASSRAGQGAYEQYF

J: TRBJ1-4
V: TRBV5-1
CDR3: CASSENPLQGGYEKLFF

J: TRBJ1-1
V: TRBV5-1
CDR3: CASSSGGYMNTEAFF

J: TRBJ2-7
V: TRBV27
CDR3: CASSTRDRSSYEQYF

J: TRBJ1-1
V: TRBV6-1
CDR3: CASSFDSMNTEAFF

J: TRBJ1-1
V: TRBV27
CDR3: CASSPGQGGMVPNTEAFF

J: TRBJ1-1
V: TRBV28
CDR3: CASSPSPGRRRNTEAFF

J: TRBJ1-1
V: TRBV2
CDR3: CASSVQGWEAFF

J: TRBJ2-7
V: TRBV2
CDR3: CASSRTGESSYEQYF

J: TRBJ1-2
V: TRBV3-1/TRBV3-2
CDR3: CASSQITAGGYTF

J: TRBJ1-1
V: TRBV4-3
CDR3: CASSQDPRDTEAFF

J: TRBJ1-1
V: TRBV6-5
CDR3: CASRRQWAGNTEAFF

J: TRBJ1-5
V: TRBV28
CDR3: CASSAGQIQPQHF

J: TRBJ1-4
V: TRBV30
CDR3: CAWSRQSREKLFF

J: TRBJ1-1
V: TRBV25-1
CDR3: CASSDRDSLMNTEAFF

J: TRBJ2-1
V: TRBV6-6
CDR3: CATQIEGDSYNEQFF

J: TRBJ1-1
V: TRBV27
CDR3: CASSAIQGSEAFF

J: TRBJ2-7
V: TRBV10-3
CDR3: CAISESWGGSYEQYF

J: TRBJ2-1
V: TRBV6-5
CDR3: CASRDSGGAYNEQFF

J: TRBJ2-5
V: TRBV5-4
CDR3: CASSPPGGAPETQYF

J: TRBJ2-3
V: TRBV5-4
CDR3: CASSLPAGGSTDTQYF

J: TRBJ1-1
V: TRBV12-3/TRBV12-4
CDR3: CASRWEAQAEAFF

J: TRBJ1-5
V: TRBV15
CDR3: CATSPWRTGVSYQPQHF